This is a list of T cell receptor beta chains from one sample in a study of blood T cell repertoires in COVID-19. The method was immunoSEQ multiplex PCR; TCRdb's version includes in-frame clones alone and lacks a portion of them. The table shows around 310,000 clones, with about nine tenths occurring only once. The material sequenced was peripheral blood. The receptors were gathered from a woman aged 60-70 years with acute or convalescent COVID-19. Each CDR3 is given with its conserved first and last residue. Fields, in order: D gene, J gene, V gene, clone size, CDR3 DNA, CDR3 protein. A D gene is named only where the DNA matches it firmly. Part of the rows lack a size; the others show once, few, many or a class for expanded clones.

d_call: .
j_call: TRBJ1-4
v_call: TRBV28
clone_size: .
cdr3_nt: TGTGCCAGCAGTTTTATGGGGCCAACTAATGAAAAACTGTTTTTT
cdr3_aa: CASSFMGPTNEKLFF

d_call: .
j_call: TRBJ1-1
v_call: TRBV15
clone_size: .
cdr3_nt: TGTGCCACCAGCAGAGGAGCAGGCCTGAACACTGAAGCTTTCTTT
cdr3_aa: CATSRGAGLNTEAFF

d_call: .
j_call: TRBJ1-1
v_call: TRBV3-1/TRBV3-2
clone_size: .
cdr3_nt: TGTGCCAGCGGGAGCACTGAAGCTTTCTTT
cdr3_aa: CASGSTEAFF

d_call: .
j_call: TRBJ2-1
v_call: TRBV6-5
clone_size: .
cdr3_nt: TGTGCCACGCGGCCGCGGGGACCGCACAATGAGCAGTTCTTC
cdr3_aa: CATRPRGPHNEQFF

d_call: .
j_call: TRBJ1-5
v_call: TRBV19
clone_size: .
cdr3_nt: TGTGCCAGTAGTAAACCCCTCAGGAGCAATCAGCCCCAGCATTTT
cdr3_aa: CASSKPLRSNQPQHF

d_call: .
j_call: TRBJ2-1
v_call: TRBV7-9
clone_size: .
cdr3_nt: TGTGCCAGCAGCTTAAGCGGCCACTCCTACAATGAGCAGTTCTTC
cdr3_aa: CASSLSGHSYNEQFF

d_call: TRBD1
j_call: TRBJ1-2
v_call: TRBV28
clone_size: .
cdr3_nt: TGTGCCAGCAGACCCCCCGGGACAGGGGCTTATGGCTACACCTTC
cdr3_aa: CASRPPGTGAYGYTF

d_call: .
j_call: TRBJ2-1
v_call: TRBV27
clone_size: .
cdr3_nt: TGTGCCAGCAGTTTGGGAACAGGGGGGGAGAGTGAGCAGTTCTTC
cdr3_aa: CASSLGTGGESEQFF

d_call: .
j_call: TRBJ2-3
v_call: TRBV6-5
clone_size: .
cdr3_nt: TGTGCCAGCAGGGAGACCCTGGGAGATACGCAGTATTTT
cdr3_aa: CASRETLGDTQYF

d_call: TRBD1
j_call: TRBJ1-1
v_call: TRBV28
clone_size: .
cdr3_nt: TGTGCCAGCAGTCGGACAGGGGGCATGAACACTGAAGCTTTCTTT
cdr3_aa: CASSRTGGMNTEAFF

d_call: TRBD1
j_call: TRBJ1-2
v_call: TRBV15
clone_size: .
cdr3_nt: TGTGCCACCAGAAAGGACAGGGTCGACGGCTACACCTTC
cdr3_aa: CATRKDRVDGYTF

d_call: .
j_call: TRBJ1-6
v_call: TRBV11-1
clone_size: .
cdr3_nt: TGTGCCAGCAGGTTGACCAGCGGGTCACCCCTCCACTTT
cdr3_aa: CASRLTSGSPLHF

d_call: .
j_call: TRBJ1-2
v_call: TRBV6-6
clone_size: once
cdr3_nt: TGTGCCAGCACCTTACGTGAACAGTCCGTTGGCTACACCTTC
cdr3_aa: CASTLREQSVGYTF

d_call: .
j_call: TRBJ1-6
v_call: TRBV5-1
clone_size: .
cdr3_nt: TGCGCCAGCAGCTTGGGCACGACAGGTGCGATTAGTTCACCCCTCCACTTT
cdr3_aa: CASSLGTTGAISSPLHF

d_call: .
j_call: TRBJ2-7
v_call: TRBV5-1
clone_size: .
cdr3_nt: TGCGCCAGCAGCTTGTCAGGGGCGAACTCCTACGAGCAGTACTTC
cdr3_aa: CASSLSGANSYEQYF

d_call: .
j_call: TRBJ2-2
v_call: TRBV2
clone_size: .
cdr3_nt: TGTGCCAGCAGTGTGGGGACTAACACCGGGGAGCTGTTTTTT
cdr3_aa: CASSVGTNTGELFF

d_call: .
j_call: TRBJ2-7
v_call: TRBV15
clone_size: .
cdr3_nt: TGTGCCACCAGCAGATCCCTACAGGGTACCGGCGAGGACGAGCAGTACTTC
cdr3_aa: CATSRSLQGTGEDEQYF

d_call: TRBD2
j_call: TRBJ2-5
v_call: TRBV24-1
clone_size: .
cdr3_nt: TGTGCCACCAGTGCGCTAGCGGGGGGGGGTGAGACCCAGTACTTC
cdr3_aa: CATSALAGGGETQYF

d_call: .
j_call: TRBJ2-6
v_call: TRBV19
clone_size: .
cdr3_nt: TGTGCCAGTAGTATAACGCTTAGAGGGGCCAACGTCCTGACTTTC
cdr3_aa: CASSITLRGANVLTF

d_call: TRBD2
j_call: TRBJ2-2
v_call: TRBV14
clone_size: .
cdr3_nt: TGTGCCAGCAGCCAAAGATATCCGGGAGGGCACGTAGGCGGGGAGCTGTTTTTT
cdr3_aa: CASSQRYPGGHVGGELFF

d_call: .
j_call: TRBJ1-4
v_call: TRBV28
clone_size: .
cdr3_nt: TGTGCCAGCAGCGGCTGGAGGGGACGAAAAAAACTGTTTTTT
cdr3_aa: CASSGWRGRKKLFF

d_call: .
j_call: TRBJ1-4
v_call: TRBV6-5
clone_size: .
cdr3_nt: TGTGCCAGCAGGGGGGACAAACCAACTAATGAAAAACTGTTTTTT
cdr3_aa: CASRGDKPTNEKLFF

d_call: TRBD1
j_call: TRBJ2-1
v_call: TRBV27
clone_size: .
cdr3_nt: TGTGCCAGCAGTTTATGGGGACAGGGGCCCTACAATGAGCAGTTCTTC
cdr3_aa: CASSLWGQGPYNEQFF

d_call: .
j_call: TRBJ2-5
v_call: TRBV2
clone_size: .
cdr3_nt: TGTGCCAGCAGTGCGGGGACCCAGTACTTC
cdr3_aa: CASSAGTQYF

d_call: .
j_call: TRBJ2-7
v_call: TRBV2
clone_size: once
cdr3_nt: TGTGCCAGTACGACAGGCTCCTACGAGCAGTACTTC
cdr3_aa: CASTTGSYEQYF

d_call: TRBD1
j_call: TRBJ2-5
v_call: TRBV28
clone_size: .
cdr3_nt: TGTGCCAGCAGTTCACACACAGGGGCTCGGGAGACCCAGTACTTC
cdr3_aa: CASSSHTGARETQYF

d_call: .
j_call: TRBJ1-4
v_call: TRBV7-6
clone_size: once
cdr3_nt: TGTGCCAGCAGCACTACAGGGCAGGAAAAACTGTTTTTT
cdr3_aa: CASSTTGQEKLFF

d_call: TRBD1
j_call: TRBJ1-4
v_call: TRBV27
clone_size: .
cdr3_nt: TGTGCCAGCAGTTCGACAGGGCTTAATGAAAAACTGTTTTTT
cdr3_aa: CASSSTGLNEKLFF

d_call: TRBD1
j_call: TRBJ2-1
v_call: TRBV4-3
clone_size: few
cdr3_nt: TGCGCCAGCAGCCAAGATCAGGGGGCCTACAATGAGCAGTTCTTC
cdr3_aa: CASSQDQGAYNEQFF

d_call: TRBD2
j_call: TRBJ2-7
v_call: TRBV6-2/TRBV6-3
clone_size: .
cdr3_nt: TGTGCCAGCAGCCCACTAGCGGCCCCCTACGAGCAGTACTTC
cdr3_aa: CASSPLAAPYEQYF

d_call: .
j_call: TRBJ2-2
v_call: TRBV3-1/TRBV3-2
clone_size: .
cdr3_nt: TGTGCCAGCAGCCAAGCGACAGCTCCCGGGGAGCTGTTTTTT
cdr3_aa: CASSQATAPGELFF

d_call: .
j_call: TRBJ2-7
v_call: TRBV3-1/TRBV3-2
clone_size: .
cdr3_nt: TGTGCCAGCAGCCAAGGGACTGCAACGGGGGAGCAGTACTTC
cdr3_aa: CASSQGTATGEQYF

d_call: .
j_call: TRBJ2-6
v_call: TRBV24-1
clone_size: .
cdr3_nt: TGTGCCACCAGTGTTGGAGCTGGGGCCAACGTCCTGACTTTC
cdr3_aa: CATSVGAGANVLTF

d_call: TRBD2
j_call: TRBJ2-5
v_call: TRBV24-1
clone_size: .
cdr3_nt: TGTGCCACCAGTGACCGGCGGACTAGCCAAGAGACCCAGTACTTC
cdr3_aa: CATSDRRTSQETQYF

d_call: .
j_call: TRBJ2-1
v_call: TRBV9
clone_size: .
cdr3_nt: TGTGCCAGCAGCGTAGGTCTTGAGCAGTTCTTC
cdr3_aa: CASSVGLEQFF

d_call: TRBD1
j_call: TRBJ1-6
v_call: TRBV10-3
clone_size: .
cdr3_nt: TGTGCCATCAGTCCGGGACAGGGAGGGCCACCCCTCCACTTT
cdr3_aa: CAISPGQGGPPLHF

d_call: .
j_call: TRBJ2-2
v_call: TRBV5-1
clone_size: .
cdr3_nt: TGCGCCAGCAGCTTGGGGACAACAGGCGGGGAGCTGTTTTTT
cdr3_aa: CASSLGTTGGELFF

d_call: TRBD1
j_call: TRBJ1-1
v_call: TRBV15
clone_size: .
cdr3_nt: TGTGCCACCAGCAGAGTAACTGGCAGGGGGTACACTGAAGCTTTCTTT
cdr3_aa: CATSRVTGRGYTEAFF

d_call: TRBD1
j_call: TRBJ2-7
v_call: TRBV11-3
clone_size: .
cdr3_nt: TGTGCCAGCAGCTTGGGGACAGGGGCCTACGAGCAGTACTTC
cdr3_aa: CASSLGTGAYEQYF

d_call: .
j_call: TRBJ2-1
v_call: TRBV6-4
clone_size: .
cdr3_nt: TGTGCCAGCAGCCCCCAGGGTTTCTACAATGAGCAGTTCTTC
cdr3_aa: CASSPQGFYNEQFF

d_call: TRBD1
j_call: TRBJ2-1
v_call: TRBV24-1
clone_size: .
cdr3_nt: TGTGCCACACAGGCTAACAGGGGTCTCTATGAGCAGTTCTTC
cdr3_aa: CATQANRGLYEQFF

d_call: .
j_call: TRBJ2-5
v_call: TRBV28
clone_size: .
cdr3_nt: TGTGCCAGCAGAAGATCAGGGGTTGAGACCCAGTACTTC
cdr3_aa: CASRRSGVETQYF